This TCR beta chain was retrieved from a study of T cells in Graves' hyperthyroidism and ophthalmopathy. Using RNA transcripts as the source, TCR beta CDR3 regions were amplified. The TCR CDR3 was amplified in a first-round RT-PCR using the HTBI primer set. TCRdb fed the multiplex PCR reads into MiXCR, producing one record per CDR3 protein. The table lists about 520,000 distinct CDR3 sequences, less than 25% of them singletons. This clonotype has just one count. What it recognizes is unknown. At one of its ends the junction is not consistent with the germline gene, which may arise from a read error. The CDR3 totals 14 residues. CDR1 and CDR2 (germline): MNHNS, SASEGT. Findings of the study overall: Researchers report that a 13 V-J model separated ophthalmopathy from stable hyperthyroidism.

The sample consisted of blood. The chain has TRBV6-1 and TRBJ2-7; a weak D match, TRBD1 (6 bases). The receptor was derived from a man between 18 and 35 years old with Graves' hyperthyroidism. In DNA form, the CDR3 reads TGTGCCAGCAGTGCTACAGGGAGCTCCTACGAGCAGTGCTTC. Translation gives CASSATGSSYEQCF.